The 31 T cell receptor beta chains presented below share a single source sample, sequenced in a study of blood T cells in healthy people across ages. Combining a sample-barcoded 5' primer with a J-beta primer mix, a second PCR ran for roughly 7 to 11 cycles. TCRdb re-called the 5' RACE reads with MiXCR, one entry per CDR3 protein. The sample carries about 830,000 distinct CDR3 sequences, roughly 60% recorded once. Sequencing was carried out using blood. The source is a man aged 25 to 45 in good health.

The rearrangement links TRBV2 to TRBJ2-6, with 7 bases identical to TRBD1. Germline V lookup: CDR1 SNHLY, CDR2 FYNNEI. The CDR3 has 16 residues. Unmatched junction bases numbered 5, after V lost 6 bases and J lost 0 bases. CDR3 region: CASRRGGGSGANVLTF. The CDR3 region has the DNA TGTGCCAGCAGGCGAGGGGGCGGCTCTGGGGCCAACGTCCTGACTTTC.

V is TRBV3-1 and J is TRBJ2-5, with D perhaps TRBD1 (5 bases). This CDR3 has 13 residues. V was shortened by 3 bases and J by 4 bases, with 9 bases between the two germline ends. Germline CDR1 reads LGHDT; CDR2 reads YNNKEL (reference sequence). This CDR3 reads CASSHRAGETQYF. CDR3 DNA: TGTGCCAGCAGCCACAGGGCAGGAGAGACCCAGTACTTC.

The V call is TRBV29-1, the J call TRBJ1-1; 7 nucleotides match TRBD1. Germline CDR1 reads SQVTM; CDR2 reads ANQGSEA. This CDR3 is 13 amino acids long. Trimming cost V 5 bases and J 3 bases; bases outside gene matches: 6. The DNA of the CDR3 is TGCAGCGTTTCTCAGGGGGGGGACACTGAAGCTTTCTTT. This gives the protein CSVSQGGDTEAFF.

The V call is TRBV28, the J call TRBJ1-5, with D possibly matching TRBD1 (5 bases). Trimming removed 7 bases from V and 4 bases from J, with 14 bases in between. The CDR3 is 14 amino acids. Germline-derived CDR1 and CDR2 are MDHEN and SYDVKM. Written as DNA, the CDR3 is TGTGCCAGCAATGAGGGGAGACGGAATCAGCCCCAGCATTTT. Translating it yields CASNEGRRNQPQHF.

The table lists this clonotype with a few counts. The chain is built from TRBV5-1 and TRBJ2-7; D might be TRBD1 (6 bases). V dropped 4 bases and J dropped 6 bases, with 17 bases sitting between them. This CDR3 comprises 14 residues. Germline loops: CDR1 SGHRS, CDR2 YFSETQ. The CDR3 DNA is TGCGCCAGCAGCCAGTTACCGGACAGCACCGAGCAGTACTTC. Translating gives CASSQLPDSTEQYF.

The chain links TRBV12-3 or TRBV12-4 to TRBJ2-1; no reliable D call. CDR3 length: 11 amino acids. V was clipped by 3 bases and J by 15 bases, with 12 bases between them. DNA of the CDR3: TGTGCCAGCAGTTTCAGTGAAATTGGGTTCTTC. It specifies CASSFSEIGFF.

In DNA form, the CDR3 reads TGTGCCAGCAGTTTCTATACTAGCGGAGGGGGGGAGCAGTTCTTC. Amino acid sequence: CASSFYTSGGGEQFF. The chain employs TRBV27 and TRBJ2-1, with 8 bases matching TRBD2. The V gene's germline CDR1 is MNHEY and CDR2 SMNVEV (reference sequence). Trimming took 3 bases from V and 10 from J; bases not matched to a gene: 11. The CDR3 loop spans 15 amino acids.

This chain uses TRBV18 with TRBJ1-1; D remains ambiguous. From germline, CDR1 is KGHSH and CDR2 LQKENI. Trimming pared 5 bases from V and 10 bases from J, leaving 14 bases between. The CDR3 has 12 amino acids. The CDR3 sequence: CASSSPGMGAFF. In nucleotides, the CDR3 is TGTGCCAGCTCATCCCCGGGAATGGGAGCTTTCTTT.

The chain uses TRBV20-1 and TRBJ2-1, with TRBD1 matching over 7 bases. The CDR3 extends over 14 amino acids. Germline V gives CDR1 DFQATT, CDR2 SNEGSKA (reference sequence). The junction had 3 bases not matched to a gene; V was cut back by 4 bases and J by 0 bases. CDR3 coding DNA: TGCAGTGCTAAGACAGGGAGCTCCTACAATGAGCAGTTCTTC. It translates to CSAKTGSSYNEQFF.

The chain employs TRBV5-1 and TRBJ2-7, with D possibly called TRBD1 or TRBD2 (5 bases each). Germline assignment: CDR1 SGHRS and CDR2 YFSETQ. CDR3 length equals 15 residues. The V gene lost 4 bases and the J gene lost 4 bases, with 18 bases spanning the gap. As DNA, the CDR3 is TGCGCCAGCAGCCTCTCTCGGGACGGAACTTACGAGCAGTACTTC. Encoded protein: CASSLSRDGTYEQYF.

The V gene is TRBV5-1, the J gene TRBJ1-6; no clear D. The CDR3 loop spans 16 amino acids. Per the germline V gene, CDR1 is SGHRS and CDR2 is YFSETQ. Trimming took 4 bases from V and 5 from J, leaving 16 bases between them. CDR3 sequence: CASSPDPMDHNSPLHF. DNA of the CDR3: TGCGCCAGCAGCCCGGACCCGATGGACCATAATTCACCCCTCCACTTT.

The V call is TRBV12-3 or TRBV12-4, the J call TRBJ1-4; D uncertain. The CDR3 consists of 12 residues. V was clipped by 3 bases and J by 7 bases, with 6 bases between them. CDR3 loop: CASSFVSEKLFF. CDR3 nucleotides: TGTGCCAGCAGTTTCGTGAGTGAAAAACTGTTTTTT.

This clonotype was seen a few times. The chain recombines TRBV28 with TRBJ1-6; the D is unclear. V was shortened by 6 bases and J by 7 bases, with 7 bases between the two germline ends. The germline V gene encodes CDR1 MDHEN and CDR2 SYDVKM. CDR3 length: 12 amino acids. CDR3 nucleotide sequence: TGTGCCAGCAGCCCGGTAAATTCACCCCTCCACTTT. Translated, it gives CASSPVNSPLHF.

This clonotype was recorded at least ten times. The chain combines TRBV7-2 with TRBJ2-1; D possibly corresponds to TRBD1 (5 bases). Trimming removed 3 bases at V and 5 bases at J, with 11 bases between. Germline V gene data show CDR1 as SGHTA and CDR2 as FQGNSA. CDR3 size: 14 residues. For the CDR3, the DNA is TGTGCCAGCAGCTTCCAGACAGAGAACAATGAGCAGTTCTTC. Its translation: CASSFQTENNEQFF.

The V and J genes are TRBV10-3 and TRBJ1-5; D is possibly TRBD1 (6 bases). Trimming cost V 3 bases and J 3 bases, with 15 bases left between them. Germline CDR1 reads ENHRY; CDR2 reads SYGVKD. This CDR3 spans 16 amino acids. The CDR3 sequence: CAISDHGQSPNQPQHF. CDR3 bases: TGTGCCATCAGTGATCACGGACAGAGCCCCAATCAGCCCCAGCATTTT.

This clonotype was picked up a small number of times. One end of the junction does not line up with germline, which may come from a read error. The chain employs TRBV5-1 and TRBJ1-5, with 8 nucleotides matching TRBD1. CDR3 length: 15 amino acids. CDR1 is SGHRS, CDR2 YFSETQ, per germline. This CDR3 is CASSLGQGNNQPQHF. The CDR3 bases are TGTGCCAGCAGCTTAGGACAGGGAAACAATCAGCCCCAGCATTTT.

This clonotype appeared a few times. This rearrangement joins TRBV28 to TRBJ2-7; D might be TRBD2 (5 bases). This CDR3 spans 15 amino acids. Trimming shortened V by 5 bases and J by 3 bases, and 17 bases separated the two germline ends. Per the germline V gene, CDR1 is MDHEN and CDR2 is SYDVKM. The DNA for the CDR3 is TGTGCCAGCAGTCCTGCGACTATAACCGTCTACGAGCAGTACTTC. This gives the protein CASSPATITVYEQYF.

V is TRBV20-1 and J is TRBJ1-2; 7 bases match TRBD1. This CDR3 region has 13 residues. Germline loops: CDR1 DFQATT, CDR2 SNEGSKA (reference sequence). V was pared by 3 bases and J by 0 bases, with 1 base of the junction left unmatched. CDR3: CSASQGANYGYTF. DNA of the CDR3: TGCAGTGCTAGCCAGGGGGCTAACTATGGCTACACCTTC.

The chain employs TRBV4-2 and TRBJ2-7, with D unresolved. The germline V and J ends were trimmed by 0 bases and 0 bases, with 12 bases remaining between them. The CDR3 consists of 16 residues. Per the germline V gene, CDR1 is LGHNA and CDR2 is YNFKEQ. The CDR3 loop is CASSQDPQGRSYEQYF. The CDR3 nucleotides are TGTGCCAGCAGCCAAGATCCGCAAGGACGCTCCTACGAGCAGTACTTC.

V usage is TRBV24-1 and J usage is TRBJ1-2; 7 nucleotides match TRBD1. Trimming removed 2 bases from V and 8 bases from J; junction bases left unmatched: 7. Germline values: CDR1 KGHDR, CDR2 SFDVKD. The CDR3 has 14 amino acids. CDR3 protein: CATSDSWDSEGYTF. The CDR3 DNA reads TGTGCCACCAGTGATTCGTGGGACAGTGAAGGCTACACCTTC.

This chain connects TRBV7-3 to TRBJ2-7, with D possibly matching TRBD1 (8 bases). The CDR3 has 15 amino acids. V lost 4 bases and J 2 bases, leaving 15 bases between the germline ends. Germline CDR1 reads SGHTA; CDR2 reads FQGTGA. CDR3 nucleotides: TGTGCCAGCAGCTCCCGGACAGGGAGGGCCTACGAGCAGTACTTC. Its translation: CASSSRTGRAYEQYF.

The rearrangement uses TRBV20-1 and TRBJ2-4; no clear D gene. The closer fit of TRBJ2-7 to the DNA end suggests the J call may be wrong. This CDR3 contains 12 residues. Germline V gene sequence: CDR1 DFQATT, CDR2 SNEGSKA (reference sequence). Written as DNA, the CDR3 is TGCAGTGCCCCCGACCATACCTACGAGCAGTACTTC. Its protein product is CSAPDHTYEQYF.

This clonotype was found a few times. The chain has TRBV7-2 and TRBJ2-3, with D tentatively TRBD2 (5 bases). V dropped 5 bases and J dropped 8 bases, with 11 bases sitting between them. CDR3 length equals 12 residues. Germline lookup yields CDR1 SGHTA and CDR2 FQGNSA. The CDR3 DNA reads TGTGCCAGCAGCCAGAGGGCCCGTACGCAGTATTTT. Its protein is CASSQRARTQYF.

The CDR3 loop is CASEGRVETYEQYF. DNA of the CDR3: TGTGCCAGCGAGGGCAGGGTGGAGACCTACGAGCAGTACTTC. The gene calls are TRBV2 and TRBJ2-7; D might be TRBD1 or TRBD2, each matching 5 bases. Trimming stripped 8 bases from V and 2 bases from J, with 16 bases between. The CDR3 consists of 14 residues. Germline CDR1 reads SNHLY; CDR2 reads FYNNEI.

Points on this clonotype: An end of the junction differs from the germline gene, which may be a read error. This chain links TRBV7-2 with TRBJ2-7; D perhaps matches TRBD2 (5 bases). The CDR3 runs to 14 residues. Germline V gene data show CDR1 as SGHTA and CDR2 as FQGNSA. The CDR3 here is CASRGRASSYGQYF. DNA of the CDR3: TGTGCCAGCCGCGGGCGGGCCAGCTCCTACGGGCAGTACTTC.

J is TRBJ1-5 and V is TRBV12-5; TRBD1 matches at 7 bases. The CDR3 has 15 residues. In germline, CDR1 is LGHNT, CDR2 FRNRAP. The trim removed 0 bases at V and 6 bases at J, leaving 5 bases unmatched. The CDR3 sequence: CASGLVDRVGQPQHF. The CDR3 nucleotides read TGTGCTAGTGGTTTGGTAGACAGGGTCGGTCAGCCCCAGCATTTT.

This clonotype occurred once. The rearrangement joins TRBV20-1 to TRBJ1-2; the D gene is possibly TRBD1 (5 bases). Trimming took off 8 bases at V and 6 bases at J, with 19 bases between the two ends. The CDR3 is 13 residues long. The germline CDR1 and CDR2 sequences are DFQATT and SNEGSKA (reference sequence). CDR3 protein: CSPDNSGGDGYTF. The CDR3 nucleotides read TGCAGTCCGGACAACTCAGGAGGTGATGGCTACACCTTC.

Of note for this clonotype: A junction boundary mismatches the germline segment, possibly from a read error. V is TRBV12-3 or TRBV12-4 and J is TRBJ2-7; tentatively, D is TRBD2 (7 bases). The CDR3 is made up of 12 amino acids. Here the CDR3 reads CASILGGGEQYF. In DNA form, the CDR3 reads TGTGCCAGCATTTTAGGGGGGGGGGAGCAGTACTTC.

This clonotype appeared once. This rearrangement joins TRBV24-1 to TRBJ1-6; D not certain. The CDR3 covers 19 residues. Deletions cut 4 bases from V and 10 bases from J, with 28 bases between. Germline-derived CDR1 and CDR2 are KGHDR and SFDVKD. The CDR3, as DNA: TGTGCCACCAGTGACTATAGGTTCGGAGCGGATCCGAAAGGATCACCCCTCCACTTT. It is translated as CATSDYRFGADPKGSPLHF.

The rearrangement joins TRBV29-1 to TRBJ1-2, with a tentative D call TRBD1 (6 bases). Germline CDR1 and CDR2: SQVTM and ANQGSEA. Trimming took 7 bases from V and 2 from J, leaving 11 bases between them. The CDR3 has 12 amino acids. The CDR3 nucleotides read TGCAGCGGTACTGACAGGAACTATGGCTACACCTTC. Translation: CSGTDRNYGYTF. The full variable domain, with the rest looked up from reference TRBV29-1 and TRBJ1-2, is SAVISQKPSRDICQRGTSLTIQCQVDSQVTMMFWYRQQPGQSLTLIATANQGSEATYESGFVIDKFPISRPNLTFSTLTVSNMSPEDSSIYLCSGTDRNYGYTFGSGTRLTVV.

The chain is built from TRBV6-2 or TRBV6-3 and TRBJ1-6; D is possibly TRBD1 (6 bases). The germline gives CDR1 MNHEY, CDR2 SVGEGT. The germline V and J ends were trimmed by 7 bases and 11 bases, with 18 bases remaining between them. The CDR3 runs to 14 residues. CDR3 region: CASNEQGSGAPLHF. The CDR3 DNA is TGTGCCAGCAATGAGCAGGGGTCAGGAGCACCCCTCCACTTT.